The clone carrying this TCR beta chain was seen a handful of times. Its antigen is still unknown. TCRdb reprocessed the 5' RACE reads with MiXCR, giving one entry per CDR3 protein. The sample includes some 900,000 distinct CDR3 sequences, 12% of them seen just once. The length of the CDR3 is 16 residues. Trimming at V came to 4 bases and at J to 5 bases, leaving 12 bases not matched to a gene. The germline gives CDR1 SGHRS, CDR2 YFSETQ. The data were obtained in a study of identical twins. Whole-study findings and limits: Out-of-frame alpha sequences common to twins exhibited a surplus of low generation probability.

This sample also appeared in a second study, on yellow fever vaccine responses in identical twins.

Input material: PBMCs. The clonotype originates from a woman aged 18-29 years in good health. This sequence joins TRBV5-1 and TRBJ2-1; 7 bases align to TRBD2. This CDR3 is CASSPTARRENNEQFF. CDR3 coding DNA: TGCGCCAGCAGCCCGACCGCCCGGCGGGAGAACAATGAGCAGTTCTTC.